The text below deals with one TCR beta chain. This entry is derived from a study of blood T cell repertoires in COVID-19. The length of the CDR3 is 18 residues. TCRdb's table, derived via immunoSEQ multiplex PCR, lists solely in-frame clones and lacks some. The table includes 150,000 or so clones, roughly 83% detected once. V is TRBV12-2 and J is TRBJ2-1; the listed D gene, TRBD2, was not tested against the DNA. TRBV12-2 is annotated as a pseudogene. This sequence originates from an older woman with COVID-19, enrolled during active disease. Sequencing was done on a sample of peripheral blood. CDR3 region: CASRSPGTSGKKVAEQFF. In nucleotides, the CDR3 is TGTGCAAGTCGCTCCCCAGGGACTAGCGGGAAAAAGGTTGCTGAGCAGTTCTTC.